This T cell receptor (beta chain) was sequenced in a study of tumor-infiltrating lymphocytes in oesophageal squamous cell carcinoma. There are a few counts of this clonotype. TCRdb recomputed calls from the PCR reads with MiXCR, one row per CDR3 protein. Of about 21,000 distinct CDR3 sequences in the sample, under 45% were seen once. The CDR3 has 16 amino acids. Trimming took 4 bases from V and 2 from J; bases not matched to a gene: 8. The TCR was taken from a male donor with esophageal squamous cell carcinoma. The sequencing input was esophageal tumor tissue. V gene TRBV12-3 or TRBV12-4 combines with J gene TRBJ2-5, with TRBD1 matching 9 bases. The CDR3 DNA is TGTGCCAGCAGTTGGGACAGGGCCGGAATTCAAGAGACCCAGTACTTC. Protein sequence: CASSWDRAGIQETQYF.